This entry describes one T cell receptor (beta chain). Its antigen is unknown. The protocol was immunoSEQ multiplex PCR, while the TCRdb copy is restricted to in-frame clones and leaves out a portion. The sample yields about 140,000 clones, 86% seen once. Trimming removed 6 bases at V and 8 bases at J, with 11 bases between. The V gene's germline CDR1 is DFQATT and CDR2 SNEGSKA (reference sequence). The CDR3 has 11 residues. The data originate from a study of cytomegalovirus exposure and HLA in healthy donors. Overall study findings and caveats: In vitro confirmation showed a few CMV-associated chains to be CMV antigen specific.

This clonotype originated in a man younger than 35 in good health and CMV-seronegative. The specimen sequenced was PBMCs. The chain links TRBV20-1 to TRBJ2-1; the D is unclear. The CDR3, as DNA: TGCAGTGCCAGACTTATGTATGAGCAGTTCTTC. It encodes CSARLMYEQFF.